The 25 T cell receptor beta chains below come from one sample, sequenced in a study of blood T cell repertoires in COVID-19. Profiling relied on immunoSEQ multiplex PCR, and the TCRdb table lists in-frame clones only, not all of them. The sample holds over 55,000 clones, 83% seen once. The sample taken for sequencing was peripheral blood. The receptors derive from a man aged 50 to 60 with active COVID-19.

The sample holds a few counts of this clone. CDR3 region: CATNPGRGWTYEQYF. The CDR3 nucleotides read TGTGCCACCAACCCGGGCAGGGGGTGGACCTACGAGCAGTACTTC. The rearrangement uses TRBV24-1 and TRBJ2-7; 7 bases agree with TRBD1. After removal of 8 bases from V and 2 bases from J, the junction contained 11 bases not matched to a gene. CDR1 is KGHDR and CDR2 is SFDVKD in the germline V gene. The CDR3 length is 15 residues.

The genes are TRBV7-6 and TRBJ2-3, with D possibly being TRBD1 (6 bases). This CDR3 spans 16 amino acids. V was cut by 0 bases and J by 0 bases, with 10 bases left in between. CDR1 is SGHVS, CDR2 FNYEAQ, per germline. The CDR3 region is CASSLAGAFSTDTQYF. The CDR3 region has the DNA TGTGCCAGCAGCTTAGCGGGGGCCTTTAGCACAGATACGCAGTATTTT.

V gene TRBV18 combines with J gene TRBJ1-5, with 7 bases fitting TRBD1. The ends lost 3 bases at V and 1 base at J; junction bases unmatched: 3. Germline loops: CDR1 KGHSH, CDR2 LQKENI. The CDR3 consists of 15 residues. The CDR3: CASSPGRGSNQPQHF. CDR3 nucleotide sequence: TGTGCCAGCTCACCGGGCAGGGGGAGCAATCAGCCCCAGCATTTT.

The chain has TRBV9 and TRBJ2-7; TRBD2 matches at 11 bases. Trimming removed 4 bases from V and 4 bases from J; junction bases left unmatched: 4. The germline V gene has CDR1 SGDLS and CDR2 YYNGEE. The length of the CDR3 is 14 residues. In nucleotides, the CDR3 is TGTGCCAGCAGCCCTAGCGGGAGGTATTACGAGCAGTACTTC. Translated: CASSPSGRYYEQYF.

In its sample, this clone was seen a few times. The rearrangement uses TRBV4-1 and TRBJ2-7, with 9 nucleotides matching TRBD1. The junction had 6 bases not matched to a gene; V was cut back by 1 base and J by 5 bases. Per germline, CDR1 MGHRA and CDR2 YSYEKL. The CDR3 extends over 15 amino acids. CDR3 DNA sequence: TGCGCCAGCAGCCAAGGCAGGGACAGGGCCCACGAGCAGTACTTC. Amino acids: CASSQGRDRAHEQYF.

This clone has a single count. The chain is built from TRBV6-5 and TRBJ2-7; 13 bases are shared with TRBD2. Germline trimming cut 7 bases from V and 5 bases from J; bases unmatched to any gene: 8. CDR1 and CDR2 from the germline V gene are MNHEY and SVGAGI. This CDR3 region has 15 residues. In nucleotides, the CDR3 is TGTGCCAGCACCGACTCCGGACTAGCGGGAGACGAGCAGTACTTC. This translates into CASTDSGLAGDEQYF.

This clone appeared a few times. The DNA for the CDR3 is TGTGCCAGCAGCTTGGCTGAGGTTCAGCCCCAGCATTTT. Translating gives CASSLAEVQPQHF. The chain is built from TRBV5-5 and TRBJ1-5; unclear D gene. V was trimmed by 0 bases and J by 6 bases, leaving 7 bases between them. Looked up from germline, CDR1 is SGHKS and CDR2 is YYEKEE (reference sequence). This CDR3 is built from 13 residues. Full variable domain (missing parts from reference TRBV5-5 and TRBJ1-5): DAGVTQSPTHLIKTRGQQVTLRCSPISGHKSVSWYQQVLGQGPQFIFQYYEKEERGRGNFPDRFSARQFPNYSSELNVNALLLGDSALYLCASSLAEVQPQHFGDGTRLSIL.

The V call is TRBV3-1 (or the pseudogene TRBV3-2), the J call TRBJ2-7; D not resolved. CDR1 is LGHDT and CDR2 is YNNKEL in the germline V gene (reference sequence). There are 15 residues in the CDR3. Between the trimmed V and J ends, which lost 0 bases and 4 bases, there was a span of 13 bases. CDR3 DNA: TGTGCCAGCAGCCAAGATCGGAGAGCCTGGTACGAGCAGTACTTC. Amino acid sequence: CASSQDRRAWYEQYF.

The chain employs TRBV7-8 and TRBJ2-6; D unclear. Between the trimmed V and J ends, which lost 5 bases and 0 bases, there was a span of 11 bases. Germline CDR1 reads SGHVS; CDR2 reads FQNEAQ. The length of the CDR3 is 16 residues. CDR3 protein: CASSPSLGSGANVLTF. For the CDR3, the DNA is TGTGCCAGCAGCCCTTCTCTCGGCTCTGGGGCCAACGTCCTGACTTTC.

The chain has TRBV6-5 and TRBJ2-3; D possibly corresponds to TRBD1 (5 bases). This CDR3 is built from 13 residues. Germline V gene sequence: CDR1 MNHEY, CDR2 SVGAGI. Trimming removed 8 bases from V and 0 bases from J, with 9 bases in between. DNA of the CDR3: TGTGCCAGCCGGACAACTAGCACAGATACGCAGTATTTT. Its translation is CASRTTSTDTQYF.

This clone has a handful of counts. The genes are TRBV6-2 or TRBV6-3 and TRBJ2-7; 11 positions match TRBD1. There are 16 residues in the CDR3. From germline, CDR1 is MNHEY and CDR2 SVGEGT. V lost 0 bases to trimming and J lost 1 base; unmatched junction nucleotides: 2. CDR3 loop: CASSYSRDRGSYEQYF. CDR3 DNA sequence: TGTGCCAGCAGTTACTCGCGGGACAGGGGGTCCTACGAGCAGTACTTC.

In DNA form, the CDR3 reads TGTGCCAGCGGCCCCGGGGATTCACCCCTCCACTTT. It is translated as CASGPGDSPLHF. The rearrangement uses TRBV6-5 and TRBJ1-6, with unresolved D. The ends were cut back, 8 bases at V and 8 bases at J, with 10 bases in the middle. The germline V gene has CDR1 MNHEY and CDR2 SVGAGI. The CDR3 consists of 12 residues.

The chain joins TRBV2 to TRBJ2-7, with 7 bases aligning to TRBD1. J gave up 0 bases and V 0 bases, and 2 bases lay outside the gene matches. This CDR3 region has 15 residues. CDR1 is SNHLY, CDR2 FYNNEI, per germline. The CDR3 is CASSEAGTDSYEQYF. The CDR3 nucleotides read TGTGCCAGCAGTGAAGCCGGGACAGACTCCTACGAGCAGTACTTC.

This clone was detected only once. The J gene is TRBJ2-1, the V gene TRBV7-9; D is perhaps TRBD2 (5 bases). The V gene's germline CDR1 is SEHNR and CDR2 FQNEAQ (reference sequence). Trimming left V 5 bases short and J 1 base short, with 15 bases between. The CDR3 is 16 amino acids. DNA for the CDR3: TGTGCCAGCAGCCCACTCCGGGGTCCTTCCTACAATGAGCAGTTCTTC. Translating gives CASSPLRGPSYNEQFF.

The chain is built from TRBV7-2 and TRBJ2-3, with TRBD2 matching over 9 bases. V shed 3 bases and J 10 bases; nucleotides not matched to a gene: 8. The CDR3 is made up of 14 amino acids. Germline assignment: CDR1 SGHTA and CDR2 FQGNSA. The chain's CDR3 is CASSFRRGGEAQYF. DNA for the CDR3: TGTGCCAGCAGCTTCAGGCGGGGGGGGGAGGCGCAGTATTTT.

The chain joins TRBV29-1 to TRBJ2-7, with D maybe TRBD1 (5 bases). Per the germline V gene, CDR1 is SQVTM and CDR2 is ANQGSEA. V lost 3 bases and J lost 2, with 14 bases in between. The CDR3 consists of 14 residues. The CDR3 region is CSVDSQVNPYEQYF. In DNA, the CDR3 is TGCAGCGTTGACTCACAGGTAAACCCCTACGAGCAGTACTTC.

V usage is TRBV28 and J usage is TRBJ2-3, with TRBD2 matching 7 bases. CDR1 and CDR2 (germline): MDHEN, SYDVKM. The CDR3 totals 17 residues. Trimming at V came to 2 bases and at J to 2 bases, leaving 10 bases not matched to a gene. The CDR3 is CASSLPSGASFTDTQYF. The CDR3 DNA reads TGTGCCAGCAGTTTACCAAGCGGGGCCTCTTTCACAGATACGCAGTATTTT.

The chain couples TRBV27 to TRBJ2-7, with TRBD2 matching 10 bases. After removal of 6 bases from V and 4 bases from J, the junction contained 9 bases not matched to a gene. The CDR3 consists of 15 residues. Germline values: CDR1 MNHEY, CDR2 SMNVEV (reference sequence). The chain's CDR3 is CASRAAGGGIYEQYF. The CDR3 DNA is TGTGCCAGCAGGGCAGCGGGAGGGGGCATTTACGAGCAGTACTTC.

This clone has just one count. V is TRBV7-2 and J is TRBJ2-7; possible D gene TRBD2, 5 bases. The ends were cut back, 5 bases at V and 6 bases at J, with 17 bases in the middle. This CDR3 contains 14 residues. CDR1 SGHTA and CDR2 FQGNSA come from the germline V gene. The CDR3 loop is CASSLGGPGSEQYF. The CDR3 DNA sequence: TGTGCCAGCAGCCTAGGCGGGCCGGGTTCCGAGCAGTACTTC.

The rearrangement joins TRBV19 to TRBJ1-2; a possible D gene is TRBD1 (5 bases). Germline values: CDR1 LNHDA, CDR2 SQIVND (reference sequence). The CDR3 is 14 amino acids. V dropped 3 bases and J dropped 4 bases, with 12 bases sitting between them. CDR3 in amino acids: CASSIPPGIYGYTF. CDR3 bases: TGTGCCAGTAGTATTCCCCCAGGGATCTATGGCTACACCTTC.

In the case of this clone: The junction does not match germline at one end; this may be a read error. The V call is TRBV19, the J call TRBJ2-7, with 9 bases fitting TRBD2. The CDR3 covers 13 residues. Per the germline V gene, CDR1 is LNHDA and CDR2 is SQIVND (reference sequence). Here the CDR3 DNA reads TGTGCCAGTACGAGAGAGCGGGGGGCCCGGATCAACTTC. Protein: CASTRERGARINF.

V is TRBV4-1 and J is TRBJ2-3; no definite D call. The germline V and J ends were trimmed by 4 bases and 3 bases, with 11 bases remaining between them. Germline CDR1 and CDR2: MGHRA and YSYEKL. The CDR3 runs 14 residues. CDR3 nucleotides: TGCGCCAGCAGCCTCGGTTTCGGGACAGATACGCAGTATTTT. Protein: CASSLGFGTDTQYF.

The V and J genes are TRBV28 and TRBJ1-5, with D perhaps TRBD1 (5 bases). V was cut by 8 bases and J by 4 bases, with 9 bases left in between. Germline assignment: CDR1 MDHEN and CDR2 SYDVKM. The CDR3 length is 12 residues. The CDR3 DNA reads as TGTGCCAGCCAGGGTGCGAATCAGCCCCAGCATTTT. Translation: CASQGANQPQHF. The whole variable domain, remainder taken from reference TRBV28 and TRBJ1-5, is DVKVTQSSRYLVKRTGEKVFLECVQDMDHENMFWYRQDPGLGLRLIYFSYDVKMKEKGDIPEGYSVSREKKERFSLILESASTNQTSMYLCASQGANQPQHFGDGTRLSIL.

V is TRBV19 and J is TRBJ2-3, with D possibly TRBD2 on 6 matching bases. Between the trimmed V and J ends, which lost 5 bases and 6 bases, there was a span of 12 bases. CDR3 length: 13 residues. Germline-derived CDR1 and CDR2 are LNHDA and SQIVND (reference sequence). CDR3 bases: TGTGCCAGTAGTCCGGTCGGGACTGATACGCAGTATTTT. Encoded protein: CASSPVGTDTQYF. Full variable domain (rest looked up from reference TRBV19 and TRBJ2-3): DGGITQSPKYLFRKEGQNVTLSCEQNLNHDAMYWYRQDPGQGLRLIYYSQIVNDFQKGDIAEGYSVSREKKESFPLTVTSAQKNPTAFYLCASSPVGTDTQYFGPGTRLTVL.

The V and J genes are TRBV19 and TRBJ2-5; D uncertain. V was trimmed by 3 bases and J by 0 bases, leaving 17 bases between them. The CDR3 loop spans 17 amino acids. Looked up from germline, CDR1 is LNHDA and CDR2 is SQIVND (reference sequence). DNA for the CDR3: TGTGCCAGTAGTATCTCCGGCCGTGGCAGGTACCAAGAGACCCAGTACTTC. Translation: CASSISGRGRYQETQYF.